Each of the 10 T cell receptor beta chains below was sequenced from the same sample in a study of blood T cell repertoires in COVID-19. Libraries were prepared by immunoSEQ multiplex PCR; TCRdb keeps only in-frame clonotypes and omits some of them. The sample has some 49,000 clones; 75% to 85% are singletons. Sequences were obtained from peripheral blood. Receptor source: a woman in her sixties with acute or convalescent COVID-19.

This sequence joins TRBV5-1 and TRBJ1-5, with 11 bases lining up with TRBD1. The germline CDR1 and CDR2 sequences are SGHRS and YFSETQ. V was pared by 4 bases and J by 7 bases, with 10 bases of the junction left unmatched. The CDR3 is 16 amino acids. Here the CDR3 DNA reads TGCGCCAGCAGCCTCTATCCGGGACAGGGGGACCAGCCCCAGCATTTT. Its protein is CASSLYPGQGDQPQHF.

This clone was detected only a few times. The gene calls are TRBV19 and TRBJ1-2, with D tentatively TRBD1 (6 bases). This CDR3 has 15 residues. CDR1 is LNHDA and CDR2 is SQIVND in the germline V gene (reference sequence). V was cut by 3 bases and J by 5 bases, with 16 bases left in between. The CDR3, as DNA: TGTGCCAGTAGTATGGTTGAGGGGGTCCGGTATGGCTACACCTTC. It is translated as CASSMVEGVRYGYTF.

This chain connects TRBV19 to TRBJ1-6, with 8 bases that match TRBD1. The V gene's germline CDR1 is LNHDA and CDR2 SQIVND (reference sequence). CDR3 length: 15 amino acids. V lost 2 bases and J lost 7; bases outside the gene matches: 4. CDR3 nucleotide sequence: TGTGCCAGTAGTATACTACAGGGGGTAAATTCACCCCTCCACTTT. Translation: CASSILQGVNSPLHF.

CDR3 amino acids: CASSRLGGNTEAFF. The CDR3 DNA follows: TGTGCCAGTAGCCGTTTAGGAGGGAACACTGAAGCTTTCTTT. The chain has TRBV19 and TRBJ1-1, with D unclear. V gave up 6 bases and J gave up 1 base, with 12 bases separating them. CDR1 is LNHDA and CDR2 is SQIVND in the germline V gene (reference sequence). The CDR3 is 14 amino acids.

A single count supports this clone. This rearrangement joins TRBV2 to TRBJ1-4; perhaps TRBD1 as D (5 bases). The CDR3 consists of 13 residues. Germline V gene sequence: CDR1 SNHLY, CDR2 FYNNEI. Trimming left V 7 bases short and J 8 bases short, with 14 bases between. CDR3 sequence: CASTRTRSEKLFF. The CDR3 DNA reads TGTGCCAGCACGAGGACACGAAGCGAAAAACTGTTTTTT.

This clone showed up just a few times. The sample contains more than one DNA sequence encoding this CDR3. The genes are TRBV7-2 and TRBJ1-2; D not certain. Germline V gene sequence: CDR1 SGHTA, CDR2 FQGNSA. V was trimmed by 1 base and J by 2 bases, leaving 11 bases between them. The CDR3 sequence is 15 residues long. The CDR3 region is CASSLVGQLNYGYTF. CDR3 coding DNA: TGTGCCAGCAGCTTAGTGGGCCAGTTAAACTATGGCTACACCTTC.

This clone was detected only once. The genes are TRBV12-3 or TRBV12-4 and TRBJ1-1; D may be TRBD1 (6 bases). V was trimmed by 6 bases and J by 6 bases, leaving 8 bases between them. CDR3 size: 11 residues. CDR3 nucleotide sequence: TGTGCCAGCAGCCACAGGGCTGAAGCTTTCTTT. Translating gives CASSHRAEAFF.

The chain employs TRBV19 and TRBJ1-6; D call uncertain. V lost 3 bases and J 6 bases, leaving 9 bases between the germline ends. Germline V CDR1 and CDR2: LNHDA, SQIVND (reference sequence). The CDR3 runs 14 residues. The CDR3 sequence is CASSIVQINSPLHF. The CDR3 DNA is TGTGCCAGTAGTATTGTCCAGATTAATTCACCCCTCCACTTT.

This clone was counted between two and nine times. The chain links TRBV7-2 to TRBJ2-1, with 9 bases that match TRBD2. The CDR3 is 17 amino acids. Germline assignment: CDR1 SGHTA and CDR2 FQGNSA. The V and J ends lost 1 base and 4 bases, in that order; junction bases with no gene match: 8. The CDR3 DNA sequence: TGTGCCAGCAGCTTAGAATTTACTAGCGGGCGATACAATGAGCAGTTCTTC. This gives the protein CASSLEFTSGRYNEQFF.

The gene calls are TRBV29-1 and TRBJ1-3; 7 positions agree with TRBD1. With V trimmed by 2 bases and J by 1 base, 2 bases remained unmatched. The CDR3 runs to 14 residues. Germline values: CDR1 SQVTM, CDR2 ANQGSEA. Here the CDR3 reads CSVEKGASGNTIYF. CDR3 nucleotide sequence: TGCAGCGTTGAAAAGGGGGCATCTGGAAACACCATATATTTT.